These 29 T cell receptor beta chains were all obtained from the same sample, sequenced in a study of PD-1 blockade in classical Hodgkin lymphoma. Relapses following autologous stem cell transplantation were seen in all patients, with brentuximab vedotin exposure varying. Sequencing used immunoSEQ multiplex PCR; TCRdb keeps in-frame clones, though not all of them. Seen here are about 97,000 clones, over 80% observed once, and the top ten hold 12%. The sample consisted of peripheral blood mononuclear cells (PBMCs), taken at baseline. These receptors came from a human donor with classical Hodgkin lymphoma.

The genes are TRBV2 and TRBJ2-7; D uncertain. The CDR3 consists of 12 residues. V shed 10 bases and J shed 0 bases, with 10 bases lying between them. Germline CDR1 and CDR2: SNHLY and FYNNEI. The CDR3 sequence: CANGPSSYEQYF. For the CDR3, the DNA is TGTGCCAACGGACCAAGCTCCTACGAGCAGTACTTC.

This rearrangement joins TRBV19 to TRBJ1-1; D remains unclear. Germline CDR1 reads LNHDA; CDR2 reads SQIVND (reference sequence). Trimming pared 0 bases from V and 0 bases from J, leaving 8 bases between. The CDR3 is 15 amino acids. The CDR3 loop reads CASSIEGSMNTEAFF. Written as DNA, the CDR3 is TGTGCCAGTAGTATAGAGGGCAGCATGAACACTGAAGCTTTCTTT.

This clone was seen only once. The CDR3 reads CASSISSGGETQYF. The DNA of the CDR3 is TGTGCCAGTAGTATATCTAGCGGAGGGGAGACCCAGTACTTC. The chain uses TRBV19 and TRBJ2-5; 7 nucleotides agree with TRBD2. The CDR3 has 14 residues. The germline V gene has CDR1 LNHDA and CDR2 SQIVND (reference sequence). J lost 5 bases, V lost 2 bases, and 5 bases had no gene match.

This clone has a single count. The chain couples TRBV19 to TRBJ1-3; 7 bases are a match to TRBD1. The J segment lost 4 bases and the V segment lost 8 bases, leaving 8 bases of the junction unmatched. Germline-derived CDR1 and CDR2 are LNHDA and SQIVND (reference sequence). There are 14 residues in the CDR3. Here the CDR3 reads CASGTGTVGNTIYF. Written as DNA, the CDR3 is TGTGCCAGTGGAACCGGGACAGTCGGAAACACCATATATTTT. Looking up the rest from reference TRBV19 and TRBJ1-3 gives the full variable domain: DGGITQSPKYLFRKEGQNVTLSCEQNLNHDAMYWYRQDPGQGLRLIYYSQIVNDFQKGDIAEGYSVSREKKESFPLTVTSAQKNPTAFYLCASGTGTVGNTIYFGEGSWLTVV.

The chain uses TRBV6-5 and TRBJ1-2, with a tentative D call TRBD1 (6 bases). V was trimmed by 5 bases and J by 3 bases, leaving 10 bases between them. Germline V CDR1 and CDR2: MNHEY, SVGAGI. The CDR3 is 13 residues long. CDR3 region: CASSTGQHYGYTF. The CDR3 DNA follows: TGTGCCAGCAGTACCGGACAGCACTATGGCTACACCTTC.

This chain uses TRBV13 with TRBJ2-3, with a weak D call TRBD2 (5 bases). The CDR3 loop spans 15 amino acids. V dropped 5 bases and J dropped 6 bases, with 18 bases sitting between them. Germline V gives CDR1 PRHDT, CDR2 FYEKMQ (reference sequence). The CDR3 loop is CASSAQLVRWDTQYF. The CDR3 DNA is TGTGCCAGCAGCGCCCAACTAGTACGATGGGATACGCAGTATTTT.

V and J are TRBV5-1 and TRBJ2-1, with 10 nucleotides matching TRBD1. Germline V gene sequence: CDR1 SGHRS, CDR2 YFSETQ. This CDR3 is built from 15 residues. V shed 0 bases, J shed 8 bases, and the junction held 5 bases outside the gene matches. CDR3 protein: CASSLAGTGDDEQFF. As DNA, the CDR3 is TGCGCCAGCAGCTTGGCCGGGACAGGGGATGATGAGCAGTTCTTC.

This chain connects TRBV18 to TRBJ2-7; TRBD1 agrees at 8 bases. The CDR3 covers 14 residues. CDR1 and CDR2 from the germline V gene are KGHSH and LQKENI. V shed 3 bases, J shed 6 bases, and the junction held 7 bases outside the gene matches. CDR3 loop: CASSPQGAGVEQYF. CDR3 DNA: TGTGCCAGCTCACCCCAGGGGGCTGGCGTCGAGCAGTACTTC.

This sequence joins TRBV18 and TRBJ2-1, with 7 positions matching TRBD2. V shed 3 bases and J 0 bases; nucleotides not matched to a gene: 11. CDR3 length equals 18 residues. Per the germline V gene, CDR1 is KGHSH and CDR2 is LQKENI. This CDR3 is CASSPLGGGISSYNEQFF. The CDR3 DNA follows: TGTGCCAGCTCACCCCTAGGCGGGGGTATTAGCTCCTACAATGAGCAGTTCTTC.

This CDR3 reads CASSSSGRPYEQYF. CDR3 DNA sequence: TGTGCCAGCAGCTCTAGCGGGAGGCCCTACGAGCAGTACTTC. The chain couples TRBV11-2 to TRBJ2-7; the match to TRBD2 covers 11 bases. Germline trimming cut 4 bases from V and 2 bases from J; bases unmatched to any gene: 1. Germline loops: CDR1 SGHAT, CDR2 FQNNGV. This CDR3 comprises 14 residues.

This clone was observed a few times. The V gene is TRBV11-3, the J gene TRBJ1-1, with D perhaps TRBD1 (5 bases). Trimming removed 5 bases from V and 2 bases from J, with 12 bases in between. This CDR3 spans 14 amino acids. From germline, CDR1 is SGHNT and CDR2 YENEEA. The CDR3 sequence is CASSPGGTNTEAFF. DNA for the CDR3: TGTGCCAGCAGCCCGGGGGGGACCAACACTGAAGCTTTCTTT.

The chain has TRBV4-2 and TRBJ1-1; D remains unclear. The germline V and J ends were trimmed by 1 base and 0 bases, with 9 bases remaining between them. The germline V gene has CDR1 LGHNA and CDR2 YNFKEQ. The CDR3 is 15 residues long. This CDR3 reads CASSQGRPLNTEAFF. The DNA for the CDR3 is TGTGCCAGCAGCCAAGGACGACCTCTGAACACTGAAGCTTTCTTT.

The chain employs TRBV5-1 and TRBJ2-3, with 10 bases fitting TRBD2. Per germline, CDR1 SGHRS and CDR2 YFSETQ. With V trimmed by 4 bases and J by 4 bases, 15 bases remained unmatched. This CDR3 has 18 amino acids. CDR3 amino acids: CASSPRLAGALSPDTQYF. Here the CDR3 DNA reads TGCGCCAGCAGCCCCAGGCTAGCGGGAGCTTTAAGCCCAGATACGCAGTATTTT. Variable domain in full (rest from reference TRBV5-1 and TRBJ2-3): KAGVTQTPRYLIKTRGQQVTLSCSPISGHRSVSWYQQTPGQGLQFLFEYFSETQRNKGNFPGRFSGRQFSNSRSEMNVSTLELGDSALYLCASSPRLAGALSPDTQYFGPGTRLTVL.

The chain carries TRBV4-2 and TRBJ1-2, with a tentative D call TRBD1 (6 bases). The CDR3 is made up of 13 amino acids. Trimming left V 3 bases short and J 8 bases short, with 13 bases between. Germline lookup yields CDR1 LGHNA and CDR2 YNFKEQ. The DNA for the CDR3 is TGTGCCAGCAGCCAGAACTACAGGGAAGGCTACACCTTC. Encoded protein: CASSQNYREGYTF.

This clone was found once. This chain joins TRBV5-4 and TRBJ2-5; D possibly corresponds to TRBD1 (7 bases). Trimming left V 0 bases short and J 2 bases short, with 11 bases between. Germline CDR1 SGHNT, CDR2 YYREEE (reference sequence). The CDR3 runs to 15 residues. CDR3 in amino acids: CASSLVAGGQETQYF. The DNA of the CDR3 is TGTGCCAGCAGCTTGGTGGCAGGGGGGCAAGAGACCCAGTACTTC.

The chain has TRBV11-3 and TRBJ2-1; D is undetermined. The CDR3 is 13 residues long. Germline CDR1 is SGHNT and CDR2 is YENEEA. The ends were cut back, 5 bases at V and 3 bases at J, with 8 bases in the middle. In nucleotides, the CDR3 is TGTGCCAGCAGCACCGACAACTACAATGAGCAGTTCTTC. This encodes CASSTDNYNEQFF.

This rearrangement joins TRBV2 to TRBJ2-3; 9 bases fit TRBD2. V was pared by 7 bases and J by 0 bases, with 2 bases of the junction left unmatched. Germline-derived CDR1 and CDR2 are SNHLY and FYNNEI. The CDR3 length is 14 residues. The CDR3 sequence is CASNLAGSTDTQYF. Written as DNA, the CDR3 is TGTGCCAGCAATCTAGCGGGGAGCACAGATACGCAGTATTTT.

The chain carries TRBV7-8 and TRBJ2-5; D might be TRBD1 or TRBD2, each matching 5 bases. The CDR3 is 15 residues long. Germline V gene sequence: CDR1 SGHVS, CDR2 FQNEAQ. The ends were cut back, 5 bases at V and 0 bases at J, with 13 bases in the middle. The CDR3 loop is CASSPRGVYQETQYF. CDR3 nucleotide sequence: TGTGCCAGCAGCCCCCGAGGGGTATACCAAGAGACCCAGTACTTC.

The rearrangement links TRBV11-2 to TRBJ2-7, with D possibly matching TRBD1 (6 bases). Trimming left V 1 base short and J 1 base short, with 11 bases between. CDR1 is SGHAT and CDR2 is FQNNGV in the germline V gene. The CDR3 sequence is 15 residues long. The CDR3 coding sequence is TGTGCCAGCAGCTTAGTTGGGGGCAATTCCTACGAGCAGTACTTC. This translates into CASSLVGGNSYEQYF.

The V call is TRBV9, the J call TRBJ1-1; tentatively, D is TRBD1 (6 bases). Germline V gene sequence: CDR1 SGDLS, CDR2 YYNGEE. The CDR3 totals 15 residues. V shed 0 bases and J shed 4 bases, with 13 bases lying between them. The CDR3 loop is CASSVGPGASTEAFF. The CDR3 DNA reads TGTGCCAGCAGCGTAGGACCGGGGGCGAGCACTGAAGCTTTCTTT.

This clone occurred once. The same CDR3 is also encoded by other DNA sequences in this sample. The chain couples TRBV7-9 to TRBJ1-5, with 8 bases fitting TRBD1. This CDR3 has 13 residues. Per the germline V gene, CDR1 is SEHNR and CDR2 is FQNEAQ (reference sequence). The ends lost 6 bases at V and 7 bases at J; junction bases unmatched: 5. The CDR3 DNA reads as TGTGCCAGCAGTCCAGGGGGCGGGCAGCCCCAGCATTTT. Translation gives CASSPGGGQPQHF.

The V gene is TRBV5-1, the J gene TRBJ1-2; D possibly corresponds to TRBD1 (5 bases). This CDR3 contains 14 residues. Germline V gene lookup returns CDR1 SGHRS and CDR2 YFSETQ. V gave up 0 bases and J gave up 6 bases, with 12 bases separating them. The CDR3 bases are TGCGCCAGCAGCTTGGTTAGGGGAAAGGATGGCTACACCTTC. Protein product: CASSLVRGKDGYTF. Complete variable domain (other parts from reference TRBV5-1 and TRBJ1-2): KAGVTQTPRYLIKTRGQQVTLSCSPISGHRSVSWYQQTPGQGLQFLFEYFSETQRNKGNFPGRFSGRQFSNSRSEMNVSTLELGDSALYLCASSLVRGKDGYTFGSGTRLTVV.

J is TRBJ1-1 and V is TRBV6-5; perhaps TRBD1 as D (5 bases). Deletions cut 5 bases from V and 1 base from J, with 8 bases between. Germline CDR1 and CDR2: MNHEY and SVGAGI. The CDR3 is 13 residues long. The CDR3 bases are TGTGCCAGCAGTCGCAGGGAGAACACTGAAGCTTTCTTT. This encodes CASSRRENTEAFF.

J is TRBJ1-1 and V is TRBV2; possibly TRBD1 for D (5 bases). This CDR3 has 15 amino acids. Trimming took 4 bases from V and 0 from J, leaving 12 bases between them. CDR1 SNHLY and CDR2 FYNNEI come from the germline V gene. The CDR3 DNA reads TGTGCCAGCAGTGTGGCAGGGATTTTGAACACTGAAGCTTTCTTT. Translation: CASSVAGILNTEAFF.

The genes are TRBV6-5 and TRBJ2-2; D remains ambiguous. CDR1 and CDR2 (germline): MNHEY, SVGAGI. This CDR3 has 16 amino acids. Trimming pared 0 bases from V and 2 bases from J, leaving 10 bases between. CDR3 region: CASSYSKGLNTGELFF. CDR3 nucleotide sequence: TGTGCCAGCAGTTACTCGAAGGGCCTCAACACCGGGGAGCTGTTTTTT.

The genes are TRBV28 and TRBJ1-5; 10 nucleotides match TRBD1. The V gene end was trimmed by 4 bases and the J gene end by 2 bases; junction bases not matched to a gene: 8. There are 17 residues in the CDR3. Germline V lookup: CDR1 MDHEN, CDR2 SYDVKM. The CDR3 DNA follows: TGTGCCAGCAGTTCTCCGGACAGGGGGTTTCGCAATCAGCCCCAGCATTTT. Translating it yields CASSSPDRGFRNQPQHF.

This clone was counted between two and nine times. The chain uses TRBV19 and TRBJ1-1; 10 bases match TRBD1. The V gene's germline CDR1 is LNHDA and CDR2 SQIVND (reference sequence). The CDR3 length is 17 residues. After removal of 5 bases from V and 6 bases from J, the junction contained 15 bases not matched to a gene. CDR3 region: CASSLRTGTGVLSEAFF. CDR3 sequence (DNA): TGTGCCAGTAGTCTCCGAACCGGGACAGGGGTACTCTCTGAAGCTTTCTTT. The full variable domain, completed using reference TRBV19 and TRBJ1-1, is DGGITQSPKYLFRKEGQNVTLSCEQNLNHDAMYWYRQDPGQGLRLIYYSQIVNDFQKGDIAEGYSVSREKKESFPLTVTSAQKNPTAFYLCASSLRTGTGVLSEAFFGQGTRLTVV.

There are a few counts of this clone. V usage is TRBV6-5 and J usage is TRBJ1-1; a possible D gene is TRBD1 (6 bases). V was clipped by 4 bases and J by 5 bases, with 17 bases between them. The CDR3 is 15 amino acids. Germline loops: CDR1 MNHEY, CDR2 SVGAGI. The CDR3, as DNA: TGTGCCAGCAGTTCCCTCAGGCTGGGGGCTACTGAAGCTTTCTTT. Its translation: CASSSLRLGATEAFF.

V and J are TRBV7-3 and TRBJ2-2; D gene uncertain. V was clipped by 5 bases and J by 7 bases, with 17 bases between them. Per germline, CDR1 SGHTA and CDR2 FQGTGA. The CDR3 runs to 15 residues. CDR3 loop: CASSPGRAQGGELFF. In DNA form, the CDR3 reads TGTGCCAGCAGCCCTGGTCGGGCCCAAGGCGGGGAGCTGTTTTTT.